The 31 T cell receptor beta chains reported below all come from one sample, sequenced in a study of STAT5B mutations in CD4+ large granular lymphocyte leukemia. Some clones are missing from TCRdb's copy, which holds only in-frame ones; the method was immunoSEQ multiplex PCR. Counted here are about 30,000 clones, 76% occurring once; the ten biggest clones make up about 1.9%. The sequencing input was CD4+ T cells from blood buffy coats. The receptors come from a human donor in good health.

This chain uses TRBV6-6 with TRBJ2-7, with D possibly being TRBD1 (6 bases). Germline V gene lookup returns CDR1 MNHNY and CDR2 SVGAGI (reference sequence). Trimming removed 6 bases at V and 7 bases at J, with 19 bases between. This CDR3 spans 14 amino acids. CDR3 region: CASRPGPPRGEQYF. Written as DNA, the CDR3 is TGTGCCAGCAGACCGGGACCGCCAAGGGGGGAGCAGTACTTC.

The V call is TRBV7-2, the J call TRBJ2-2; D gene ambiguous. V was cut by 5 bases and J by 5 bases, with 9 bases left in between. CDR3 length: 13 amino acids. CDR1 is SGHTA, CDR2 FQGNSA, per germline. CDR3 coding DNA: TGTGCCAGCAGCCCCTACTTGACCGGGGAGCTGTTTTTT. It specifies CASSPYLTGELFF.

This rearrangement joins TRBV5-3 to TRBJ2-7, with TRBD2 as a possible D gene (5 bases). TRBV5-3 counts as an open reading frame of uncertain function. The CDR3 runs 16 residues. V lost 0 bases, J lost 0 bases, and 13 bases lay in between. CDR3 DNA sequence: TGTGCCAGAAGCTTGGCGTCGAGGGATAGCTCCTACGAGCAGTACTTC. Translating it yields CARSLASRDSSYEQYF.

The chain joins TRBV7-6 to TRBJ1-6; perhaps TRBD1 as D (5 bases). The CDR3 runs 17 residues. The germline gives CDR1 SGHVS, CDR2 FNYEAQ. With 1 base removed from V and 5 bases from J, the gap between germline ends came to 15 bases. CDR3 DNA sequence: TGTGCCAGCAGCTTAGGCGGGGGGGTTGGGAATAATTCACCCCTCCACTTT. Translation gives CASSLGGGVGNNSPLHF.

This clone was recorded a few times. CDR3 in DNA: TGTGCCAGCAGGGACGGGAATTCACCCCTCCACTTT. The encoded protein is CASRDGNSPLHF. The chain is built from TRBV6-1 and TRBJ1-6; D is unclear. Looked up from germline, CDR1 is MNHNS and CDR2 is SASEGT. The CDR3 runs 12 residues. The V and J ends lost 6 bases and 7 bases respectively, with 7 bases between them.

This chain uses TRBV5-1 with TRBJ2-7; TRBD2 matches 9 bases. V was pared by 4 bases and J by 6 bases, with 8 bases of the junction left unmatched. Germline V gene data show CDR1 as SGHRS and CDR2 as YFSETQ. CDR3 size: 14 residues. The CDR3 coding sequence is TGCGCCAGCAGCCCTGAACTTAGCGGGAGCGAGCAGTACTTC. As protein: CASSPELSGSEQYF.

The chain combines TRBV19 with TRBJ1-5; D remains unclear. Germline V lookup: CDR1 LNHDA, CDR2 SQIVND (reference sequence). The V and J ends lost 7 bases and 3 bases respectively, with 10 bases between them. This CDR3 comprises 13 residues. DNA of the CDR3: TGTGCCAGTACAGGACCGCTCAATCAGCCCCAGCATTTT. It translates to CASTGPLNQPQHF.

CDR3 bases: TGCAGCGTTGAGGGGGGGGGACAGGGCTTGGAGACCCAGTACTTC. Translated, it gives CSVEGGGQGLETQYF. The V gene is TRBV29-1, the J gene TRBJ2-5, with TRBD1 identical over 9 bases. This CDR3 is built from 15 residues. V lost 3 bases and J lost 5; bases outside the gene matches: 10. Per germline, CDR1 SQVTM and CDR2 ANQGSEA.

The chain links TRBV18 to TRBJ2-3; TRBD1 is a possible D gene (5 bases). CDR3 size: 14 residues. Germline V gene data show CDR1 as KGHSH and CDR2 as LQKENI. V dropped 1 base and J dropped 1 base, with 6 bases sitting between them. The CDR3 loop is CASSPLQGTDTQYF. The CDR3 nucleotides read TGTGCCAGCTCACCACTACAGGGCACAGATACGCAGTATTTT.

This chain joins TRBV7-9 and TRBJ2-4; D ambiguous. Germline V gives CDR1 SEHNR, CDR2 FQNEAQ (reference sequence). The CDR3 contains 14 residues. Trimming removed 5 bases at V and 1 base at J, with 9 bases between. The CDR3 bases are TGTGCCAGCAGCCCTGGTTGGGCCAAAAACATTCAGTACTTC. This sequence encodes CASSPGWAKNIQYF.

This rearrangement joins TRBV7-9 to TRBJ2-2, with 10 bases aligning to TRBD2. The CDR3 has 16 residues. The V and J ends lost 5 bases and 4 bases, in that order; junction bases with no gene match: 7. The germline V gene has CDR1 SEHNR and CDR2 FQNEAQ (reference sequence). The CDR3 bases are TGTGCCAGCAGCCCCTGGACTAGCGGCCCCACCGGGGAGCTGTTTTTT. This encodes CASSPWTSGPTGELFF. Together with reference TRBV7-9 and TRBJ2-2, the CDR3 gives the full variable domain: DTGVSQNPRHKITKRGQNVTFRCDPISEHNRLYWYRQTLGQGPEFLTYFQNEAQLEKSRLLSDRFSAERPKGSFSTLEIQRTEQGDSAMYLCASSPWTSGPTGELFFGEGSRLTVL.

The CDR3 loop is CASSSIIDPVLNSPLHF. The CDR3 nucleotides read TGTGCCAGCAGCTCGATCATTGACCCCGTCCTTAATTCACCCCTCCACTTT. The gene calls are TRBV7-2 and TRBJ1-6; D gene uncertain. Germline V gene sequence: CDR1 SGHTA, CDR2 FQGNSA. This CDR3 comprises 17 residues. Trimming cost V 4 bases and J 6 bases, with 19 bases left between them.

This clone has a handful of counts. The genes are TRBV10-1 and TRBJ2-3, with D unclear. CDR1 is WNHNN, CDR2 SYGVQD, per germline (reference sequence). The CDR3 loop spans 16 amino acids. V lost 0 bases to trimming and J lost 12 bases, with 22 bases between them. The CDR3 DNA is TGCGCCAGCAGTGAGTCCCGCCTTGGCGGCAGGTCCGCACAGTATTTT. Protein: CASSESRLGGRSAQYF.

The chain combines TRBV10-2 with TRBJ2-3; perhaps TRBD2 as D (6 bases). The V gene's germline CDR1 is WSHSY and CDR2 SAAADI. The CDR3 covers 12 residues. Trimming left V 8 bases short and J 1 base short, with 7 bases between. CDR3 coding DNA: TGCGCCAGCGGCGGGGGCACAGATACGCAGTATTTT. Its translation is CASGGGTDTQYF.

This clone was picked up a small number of times. Other DNA sequences within the sample encode an identical CDR3. The gene calls are TRBV10-3 and TRBJ1-4, with no clear D. CDR1 is ENHRY, CDR2 SYGVKD, per germline. The CDR3 totals 13 residues. Trimming shortened V by 7 bases and J by 1 base, and 7 bases separated the two germline ends. The CDR3 region has the DNA TGTGCCATCAAGGCTGGAACTAATGAAAAACTGTTTTTT. Its protein product is CAIKAGTNEKLFF.

The chain has TRBV19 and TRBJ2-1; 10 bases line up with TRBD2. This CDR3 is 16 amino acids long. The junction had 13 bases not matched to a gene; V was cut back by 6 bases and J by 8 bases. Germline V gives CDR1 LNHDA, CDR2 SQIVND (reference sequence). CDR3 residues: CASRGGWSSGSHEQFF. The DNA for the CDR3 is TGTGCCAGTAGGGGGGGATGGTCTAGCGGGAGCCATGAGCAGTTCTTC.

V usage is TRBV9 and J usage is TRBJ2-3; TRBD2 agrees at 11 bases. Germline CDR1 and CDR2: SGDLS and YYNGEE. Trimming took 3 bases from V and 4 from J; bases not matched to a gene: 4. CDR3 length: 15 residues. The CDR3 region is CASSALLAGADTQYF. The DNA for the CDR3 is TGTGCCAGCAGCGCCCTACTAGCGGGAGCAGATACGCAGTATTTT.

This clone occurred a few times. J is TRBJ2-1 and V is TRBV29-1, with TRBD2 matching over 12 bases. The J segment lost 8 bases and the V segment lost 5 bases, leaving 4 bases of the junction unmatched. This CDR3 has 13 residues. CDR1 and CDR2 from the germline V gene are SQVTM and ANQGSEA. The CDR3 loop is CSVRLAGDHEQFF. CDR3 DNA sequence: TGCAGCGTTCGACTAGCGGGGGACCATGAGCAGTTCTTC.

The gene calls are TRBV18 and TRBJ2-3; 10 bases are a match to TRBD2. Per germline, CDR1 KGHSH and CDR2 LQKENI. Germline trimming cut 4 bases from V and 0 bases from J; bases unmatched to any gene: 10. The CDR3 is 18 residues long. CDR3 bases: TGTGCCAGCTCACGTTCCAGCGGGGGGGCCTCTAGCACAGATACGCAGTATTTT. Its translation is CASSRSSGGASSTDTQYF.

CDR3 sequence reads: CASMWIGVGGSYEQYF. The DNA for the CDR3 is TGTGCCAGCATGTGGATAGGCGTTGGGGGGTCCTACGAGCAGTACTTC. The chain uses TRBV27 and TRBJ2-7; D may be TRBD2 (6 bases). From germline, CDR1 is MNHEY and CDR2 SMNVEV (reference sequence). The CDR3 loop spans 16 amino acids. Trimming took 7 bases from V and 1 from J, leaving 20 bases between them.

Only one count was recorded for this clone. V gene TRBV19 combines with J gene TRBJ2-1; 11 nucleotides line up with TRBD2. The J segment lost 3 bases and the V segment lost 8 bases, leaving 6 bases of the junction unmatched. The CDR3 contains 15 residues. Germline CDR1 is LNHDA and CDR2 is SQIVND (reference sequence). The CDR3 sequence is CASPGTSGFYNEQFF. In DNA form, the CDR3 reads TGTGCCAGTCCCGGGACTAGCGGATTCTACAATGAGCAGTTCTTC.

The chain uses TRBV29-1 and TRBJ2-7, with 7 bases fitting TRBD1. V gave up 7 bases and J gave up 3 bases; unmatched junction bases: 6. The V gene's germline CDR1 is SQVTM and CDR2 ANQGSEA. The CDR3 has 12 residues. The CDR3 sequence is CSGGQDIYEQYF. CDR3 bases: TGCAGCGGTGGACAGGACATCTACGAGCAGTACTTC.

The chain links TRBV7-2 to TRBJ2-2, with D unclear. The CDR3 consists of 15 residues. The V end lost 4 bases, the J end lost 6 bases, and 15 bases lay between the germline ends. The germline CDR1 and CDR2 sequences are SGHTA and FQGNSA. The CDR3 loop is CASSSTWAGAGELFF. The CDR3 region has the DNA TGTGCCAGCAGCTCTACCTGGGCAGGAGCCGGGGAGCTGTTTTTT.

This clone turned up a few times. The chain combines TRBV9 with TRBJ1-5; D is unresolved. V dropped 4 bases and J dropped 6 bases, with 11 bases sitting between them. The CDR3 runs 13 residues. Looked up from germline, CDR1 is SGDLS and CDR2 is YYNGEE. CDR3 DNA: TGTGCCAGCAGCAGAGGGCAGGCTCAGCCCCAGCATTTT. Translated: CASSRGQAQPQHF.

The chain carries TRBV28 and TRBJ2-1; the match to TRBD1 covers 7 bases. The length of the CDR3 is 14 residues. CDR1 MDHEN and CDR2 SYDVKM come from the germline V gene. Trimming took 6 bases from V and 6 from J; bases not matched to a gene: 8. The CDR3 DNA reads TGTGCCAGCAGCCCCGTGGGACAGCGCAATGAGCAGTTCTTC. This codes for CASSPVGQRNEQFF.

The CDR3 loop is CASSLYYMNTEAFF. The CDR3 region has the DNA TGTGCCAGCAGCTTATACTATATGAACACTGAAGCTTTCTTT. The chain recombines TRBV7-2 with TRBJ1-1; D is unclear. Germline V gene sequence: CDR1 SGHTA, CDR2 FQGNSA. The CDR3 spans 14 residues. Deletions cut 2 bases from V and 0 bases from J, with 7 bases between.

The gene calls are TRBV6-6 and TRBJ1-2; 10 nucleotides match TRBD1. The CDR3 runs to 14 residues. The trim removed 4 bases at V and 6 bases at J, leaving 5 bases unmatched. CDR1 MNHNY and CDR2 SVGAGI come from the germline V gene (reference sequence). CDR3 bases: TGTGCCAGCAGTTTTCGGACAGGGGGGGATGGCTACACCTTC. Translated: CASSFRTGGDGYTF.

The genes are TRBV11-2 and TRBJ2-3; D possibly uses TRBD1 or TRBD2 (5 bases each). Germline assignment: CDR1 SGHAT and CDR2 FQNNGV. Trimming pared 6 bases from V and 2 bases from J, leaving 12 bases between. This CDR3 spans 14 amino acids. The CDR3 loop is CASSPRGLTDTQYF. CDR3 DNA sequence: TGTGCCAGCAGTCCCCGGGGCCTCACAGATACGCAGTATTTT.

The chain employs TRBV30 and TRBJ2-7, with 10 nucleotides matching TRBD1. This CDR3 region has 15 residues. With V trimmed by 6 bases and J by 6 bases, 14 bases remained unmatched. Germline V lookup: CDR1 GTSNPN, CDR2 SVGIG (reference sequence). CDR3 bases: TGTGCCTGCCCTCGCGTGACAGGGGGCCAGGGCGAGCAGTACTTC. Translation: CACPRVTGGQGEQYF.

This chain connects TRBV28 to TRBJ1-5; possible D gene TRBD1, 6 bases. The ends were cut back, 8 bases at V and 4 bases at J, with 15 bases in the middle. CDR1 and CDR2 (germline): MDHEN, SYDVKM. This CDR3 is built from 14 residues. The CDR3 reads CASLDIRGNQPQHF. The CDR3 DNA is TGTGCCAGCCTCGATATTAGGGGGAATCAGCCCCAGCATTTT.

This clone was detected a few times. This chain connects TRBV14 to TRBJ1-1, with 8 bases fitting TRBD1. V lost 3 bases and J lost 0; bases outside the gene matches: 3. From germline, CDR1 is SGHDN and CDR2 FVKESK. The CDR3 length is 15 residues. This CDR3 is CASSQRTGLNTEAFF. DNA for the CDR3: TGTGCCAGCAGCCAGAGGACAGGGCTGAACACTGAAGCTTTCTTT. Combining the CDR3 with reference TRBV14 and TRBJ1-1 gives the whole variable domain EAGVTQFPSHSVIEKGQTVTLRCDPISGHDNLYWYRRVMGKEIKFLLHFVKESKQDESGMPNNRFLAERTGGTYSTLKVQPAELEDSGVYFCASSQRTGLNTEAFFGQGTRLTVV.